Each of the 2 T cell receptor beta chains below was sequenced from the same sample in a study of beta chain features in type 1 diabetes. What was sequenced were expressed TCRB transcripts, since all of the isolated RNA had been reverse transcribed. Sequencing used immunoSEQ multiplex PCR; TCRdb keeps in-frame clones, though not all of them. Among 900,000 or so clones listed, around a sixth were seen once. Sequences were obtained from naive CD4+ T cells from blood. Source of these receptors: a woman aged 18-29 years in good health.

This clone was seen a handful of times. The chain couples TRBV9 to TRBJ2-1, with D tentatively TRBD1 (6 bases). Trimming took off 2 bases at V and 7 bases at J, with 13 bases between the two ends. The CDR3 totals 14 residues. Germline V gene data show CDR1 as SGDLS and CDR2 as YYNGEE. CDR3 nucleotide sequence: TGTGCCAGCAGCGTGAGGGGGAGTCTGAATGAGCAGTTCTTC. This sequence encodes CASSVRGSLNEQFF.

This clone has just a few counts. The V gene is TRBV9, the J gene TRBJ2-1, with a possible D match to TRBD2 (6 bases). The V gene lost 2 bases and the J gene lost 7 bases, with 13 bases spanning the gap. This CDR3 is 14 amino acids long. Germline V gene lookup returns CDR1 SGDLS and CDR2 YYNGEE. The CDR3 DNA follows: TGTGCCAGCAGCGTGAGACGGGAGCGTAATGAGCAGTTCTTC. Its translation is CASSVRRERNEQFF.